The 5 T cell receptor beta chains presented below share a single source sample, sequenced in a study of siplizumab effects on memory and regulatory T cells (dated by TCRdb to the late 2010s). The method behind the library was the immunoSEQ multiplex PCR assay. Here the immuneACCESS table is served through TCRdb, limited to in-frame sequences with V and J called. Missing clones are a known gap in these copies; in checked studies unresolved V genes cover under half, and the rest lacks a known reason. This sample lists fewer than 120,000 clones; more than 90% were detected once. The top ten clonotypes cover approximately 1.3% of the sample. The source material was CD4+ T cells sorted from blood. Receptor source: a human donor in good health.

The chain couples TRBV5-1 to TRBJ2-7; no definite D call. CDR1 is SGHRS and CDR2 is YFSETQ in the germline V gene. The CDR3 has 12 amino acids. Deletions cut 4 bases from V and 6 bases from J, with 11 bases between. As DNA, the CDR3 is TGCGCCAGCAGCGTCGGCGAGCGCGAGCAGTACTTC. Its protein product is CASSVGEREQYF.

The chain has TRBV29-1 and TRBJ2-7; D remains unclear. This CDR3 has 11 residues. Germline V gene sequence: CDR1 SQVTM, CDR2 ANQGSEA. The V gene lost 5 bases and the J gene lost 2 bases, with 7 bases spanning the gap. Here the CDR3 DNA reads TGCAGCGTTCAAATCACCTACGAGCAGTACTTC. Amino acid sequence: CSVQITYEQYF.

The rearrangement joins TRBV7-9 to TRBJ1-5; weak D call: TRBD1 (5 bases). CDR1 and CDR2 from the germline V gene are SEHNR and FQNEAQ (reference sequence). The CDR3 covers 15 residues. Trimming took off 5 bases at V and 1 base at J, with 12 bases between the two ends. The CDR3 loop is CASSDRDGSNQPQHF. The CDR3 DNA is TGTGCCAGCAGCGATCGGGACGGCAGCAATCAGCCCCAGCATTTT.

As DNA, the CDR3 is TGTGCCAGCTCACCGGGGGCAGGCACAGATACGCAGTATTTT. This translates into CASSPGAGTDTQYF. The chain joins TRBV18 to TRBJ2-3; TRBD1 is a possible D gene (6 bases). There are 14 residues in the CDR3. In germline, CDR1 is KGHSH, CDR2 LQKENI. The germline V and J ends were trimmed by 3 bases and 1 base, with 8 bases remaining between them.

In its sample, this clone was seen a few times. The V and J genes are TRBV9 and TRBJ1-1; D gene uncertain. The length of the CDR3 is 14 residues. V was cut by 1 base and J by 0 bases, with 7 bases left in between. CDR1 is SGDLS and CDR2 is YYNGEE in the germline V gene. Written as DNA, the CDR3 is TGTGCCAGCAGCGTAAGATCAGTGAACACTGAAGCTTTCTTT. Translated: CASSVRSVNTEAFF.